The following is a T cell receptor (beta chain) sequence with its context. Its antigen is unknown. This entry comes from a study of a mutant IDH1 vaccine in newly diagnosed glioma. Study details: Vaccinations were initiated 4-6 weeks following radiotherapy alone, or were given together with temozolomide cycles.

The protocol was immunoSEQ multiplex PCR, while the TCRdb copy is restricted to in-frame clones and leaves out a portion. The sample yields 45,000 or so clones, around 90% seen once. CDR1 is MNHEY and CDR2 is SMNVEV in the germline V gene (reference sequence). The CDR3 totals 13 residues. V lost 5 bases and J 2 bases, leaving 10 bases between the germline ends. Indicated time point: week 35, safety follow-up. A 20-mer mutant IDH1 peptide at 300 ug was injected subcutaneously with topical imiquimod. In weeks 1, 3, 5, 7, 11, 15, 19 and 23, patients were immunized, eight times in all. Each donor presented with a new WHO grade 3 or 4 astrocytoma that tested IDH1-mutant and showed ATRX loss.

The chain joins TRBV27 to TRBJ2-7; D is uncertain. Sequenced material: PBMCs, taken from a glioma patient whose treatment included an IDH1 peptide vaccine. This TCR was sampled from a woman aged 40 to 49 with glioma. CDR3 bases: TGTGCCAGCAGTACAGTCACGGCCTACGAGCAGTACTTC. Protein sequence: CASSTVTAYEQYF.